This entry concerns a single T cell receptor (beta chain). This clonotype was seen only a few times. The specificity of this receptor is unknown. Base qualities are not at hand, and no much larger clone is one base apart. The data were obtained in a study of vaccination and CD4 T cells after COVID-19 (dated 2022 in TCRdb). General notes on the study: Convalescent patients had a positive SARS-CoV-2 result on nasal swab PCR, and of these patients, fewer than ten had mild disease and one had severe disease. Culture stimuli were overlapping spike peptide pools from SARS-CoV-2 and from the common cold coronaviruses HCoV-NL63, HCoV-OC43 and HCoV-229E. The convalescent cohort comprised six males and four females, including two Hispanic individuals, seven Caucasians, two Asians and one multiracial person. Control cultures used a CEFX viral epitope pool as positive control, an HIV-1 Nef peptide pool as negative control, or no peptide. The time from the second vaccine dose to post-vaccine blood sampling had a median of around 72 days and ranged from about 14 to 241 days. Participants received two doses of either the Pfizer-BioNTech BNT162b2 vaccine (n=8) or the Moderna mRNA-1273 vaccine (n=2). Post-COVID blood samples were collected from convalescent patients a median of roughly 100 days after diagnosis, with a range of about 30 to 170 days. In fewer than 12 COVID-19 convalescent patients and 4 infection-naive healthy vaccine recipients, researchers compared the spike-specific CD4+ TCR repertoire from before mRNA vaccination with the repertoire from after.

Read against the paper, the sample's treatment or condition label means: roughly ten-day PBMC culture with coronavirus spike peptide pools or control peptides (ViraFEST assay). The ViraFEST assay, used in the study, expanded antigen-specific T cells with peptide pools and then identified the expanded clonotypes through TCR sequencing. The convalescent patients' positive SARS-CoV-2 PCR tests were from March to December 2020, which was before the Alpha, Beta and Delta variants emerged in the United States. PBMCs were cultured at about 2 million per well in IMDM supplemented with 5% human AB serum and around 10 IU/ml IL-2, with about 9 ug/ml peptide pools added. On days 3 and 7, half of the culture medium was replaced with fresh IL-2-containing medium. Once the cells had been in culture for around nine days, the EasySep CD4+ T cell isolation kit was used to isolate CD4+ T cells by negative selection. PBMCs were separated from whole blood using Ficoll-Paque Plus gradient centrifugation and then either used fresh or cryopreserved at -140C. Each culture condition was generally run in triplicate wells.

The library came from PCR. DNA from cultured CD4+ T cells underwent TCR sequencing with the Oncomine TCR Beta short-read assay at the Johns Hopkins FTIC core. The QIAamp micro DNA kit was used to extract genomic DNA from the cultured CD4+ T cells. Oncomine TCR Beta libraries made from cultured CD4+ T cells were pooled using unique dual indexes and sequenced on an Illumina iSeq 100. The authors' analysis ran thus. Non-productive sequences were removed, and CDR3s not starting with C, not ending with F or W, or shorter than 7 amino acids were discarded. Antigen-specific clonotypes were identified using the MANAFEST web application through comparison of peptide-stimulated wells with reference and other culture wells. Positive clones required FDR below 0.05, an odds ratio above 5, and productive frequency above 0.1% in at least two of three replicate wells. A clonotype counted as cross-reactive if it showed significant expansion both in the SARS-CoV-2 spike wells and in at least one common cold coronavirus spike condition. CDR3 homology was assessed with Levenshtein distances (stringdist) and unrooted phylogenetic trees (ape) in R version 3.6.1. TCRdb passed the public sequencing reads through fastp at Q25 and MiXCR, retaining productive beta sequences. Every CDR3 protein is listed once, alongside the most common genes and DNA of its rows. The V and J calls, along with clone size, are taken from TCRdb and not from the paper's own processing. This sample lists about 13,000 distinct CDR3 sequences; approximately 58% were detected once. The top ten constitute approximately 12% of the sample.

General findings and caveats noted by the study authors: Nearly all vaccine-specific clones in convalescent patients (304 of 307) were mono-reactive for SARS-CoV-2 spike rather than cross-reactive with common cold coronaviruses. Although the median number of SARS-CoV-2-reactive clonotypes went up from 20 to 25 after infection to 35 to 40 after vaccination, the increase was not significant. The study included relatively few convalescent patients and did not analyze early timepoints after natural infection. Among the post-vaccine SARS-CoV-2-reactive clones in convalescent patients, a median about 89% showed up only after vaccination, which suggests vaccine-specific priming.

Counted from cysteine to phenylalanine, this CDR3 has 12 amino acids. Of the read, only the CDR3 DNA is kept; its 36 bases are in frame from base 1. Unmatched junction bases come to 5, with V trimmed by 4 bases and J by 10 bases. According to the germline V gene (reference sequence), CDR1 reads MNHEY and CDR2 reads SMNVEV. The rearranged segments are TRBV27 and TRBJ2-3, and TRBD1 matches 7 of the central bases. This receptor was taken from a human donor who had recovered from COVID-19. The sequencing input was CD4+ T cells from blood, cultured in vitro. In nucleotides, the sequence is TGTGCCAGCAGTTCGACAGGGTTGGCGCAGTATTTT. Translation gives CASSSTGLAQYF.